This entry features one TCR beta chain sequence. Germline V gene data show CDR1 as SEHNR and CDR2 as FQNEAQ (reference sequence). The CDR3 is 13 amino acids. Trimming took 3 bases from V and 10 from J, leaving 15 bases between them. The data derive from a study of blood T cell repertoires in COVID-19. As for the study in general: Sources were T cells, B-cell-depleted T cells, or PBMCs; the material itself was cDNA or gDNA.

The assay was immunoSEQ multiplex PCR, and TCRdb's table has in-frame clones only and misses some. The profile covers 32,000 or so clones, with about 90% appearing a single time and roughly 2.1% taken by the ten largest. The V call is TRBV7-9, the J call TRBJ1-1, with a tentative D call TRBD1 (5 bases). The sequence derives from a man in his fifties with active or convalescent COVID-19. The sequencing input was peripheral blood. For the CDR3, the DNA is TGTGCCAGCAGCTTTGGGGCAGGGTCCGGAGCTTTCTTT. As protein: CASSFGAGSGAFF.